This note documents a single T cell receptor beta chain sequence. The data belong to a study of blood T cell repertoires in COVID-19. Study at large: The United States, Italy and Spain supplied acute and convalescent COVID-19 samples. In each case, the material was cDNA or gDNA derived from T cells, B-cell-depleted T cells, or PBMCs.

Sequencing used immunoSEQ multiplex PCR; TCRdb keeps in-frame clones, though not all of them. The sample contains about 370,000 clones, 75% to 90% of which appear only once. The junction had 5 bases not matched to a gene; V was cut back by 5 bases and J by 7 bases. Germline CDR1 and CDR2: SGHTA and FQGNSA. This CDR3 has 13 residues. Participant-given clinical history determined each cohort assignment. The source is a man in his late teens or twenties who had recovered from COVID-19. The rearrangement joins TRBV7-2 to TRBJ1-1; 9 positions match TRBD1. Sequencing used PBMCs or T cells enriched from blood (not recorded which). This chain's CDR3 is CASSPRQGGEAFF. Written as DNA, the CDR3 is TGTGCCAGCAGCCCAAGACAGGGGGGTGAAGCTTTCTTT.